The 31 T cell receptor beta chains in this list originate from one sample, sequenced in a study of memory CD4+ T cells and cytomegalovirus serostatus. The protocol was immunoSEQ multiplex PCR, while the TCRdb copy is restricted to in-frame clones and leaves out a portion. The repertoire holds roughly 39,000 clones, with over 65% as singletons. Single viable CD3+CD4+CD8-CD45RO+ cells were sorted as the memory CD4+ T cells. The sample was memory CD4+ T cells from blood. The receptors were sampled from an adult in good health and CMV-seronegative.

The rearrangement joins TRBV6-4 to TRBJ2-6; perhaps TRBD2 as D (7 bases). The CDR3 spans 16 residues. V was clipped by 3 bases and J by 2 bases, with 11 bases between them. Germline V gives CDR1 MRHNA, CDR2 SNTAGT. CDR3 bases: TGTGCCAGCAGTGAGAGGGGGGGAACTGGGGCCAACGTCCTGACTTTC. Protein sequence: CASSERGGTGANVLTF.

As DNA, the CDR3 is TGTGCCAGTACCAAGGGGACTGGGGCCAACGTCCTGACTTTC. Protein sequence: CASTKGTGANVLTF. This chain connects TRBV19 to TRBJ2-6, with TRBD1 as a possible D gene (5 bases). Germline CDR1 is LNHDA and CDR2 is SQIVND (reference sequence). The CDR3 extends over 14 amino acids. V was trimmed by 7 bases and J by 2 bases, leaving 9 bases between them.

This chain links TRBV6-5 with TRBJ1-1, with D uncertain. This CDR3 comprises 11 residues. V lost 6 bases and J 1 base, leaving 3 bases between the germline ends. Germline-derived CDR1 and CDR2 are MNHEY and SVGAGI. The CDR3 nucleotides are TGTGCCAGCAGCCGGAACACTGAAGCTTTCTTT. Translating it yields CASSRNTEAFF.

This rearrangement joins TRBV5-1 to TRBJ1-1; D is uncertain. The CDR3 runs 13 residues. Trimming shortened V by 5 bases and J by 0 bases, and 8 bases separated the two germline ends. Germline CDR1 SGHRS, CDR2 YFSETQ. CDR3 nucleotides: TGCGCCAGCAGACAACAGTTGAACACTGAAGCTTTCTTT. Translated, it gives CASRQQLNTEAFF. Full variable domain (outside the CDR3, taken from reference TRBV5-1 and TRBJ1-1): KAGVTQTPRYLIKTRGQQVTLSCSPISGHRSVSWYQQTPGQGLQFLFEYFSETQRNKGNFPGRFSGRQFSNSRSEMNVSTLELGDSALYLCASRQQLNTEAFFGQGTRLTVV.

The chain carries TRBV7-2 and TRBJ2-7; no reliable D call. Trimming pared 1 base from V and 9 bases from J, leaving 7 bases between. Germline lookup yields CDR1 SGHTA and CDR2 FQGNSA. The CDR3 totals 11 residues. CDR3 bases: TGTGCCAGCAGCTTAGAGGCACGGCAGTACTTC. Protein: CASSLEARQYF. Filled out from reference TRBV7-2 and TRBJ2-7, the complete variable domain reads GAGVSQSPSNKVTEKGKDVELRCDPISGHTALYWYRQSLGQGLEFLIYFQGNSAPDKSGLPSDRFSAERTGGSVSTLTIQRTQQEDSAVYLCASSLEARQYFGPGTRLTVT.

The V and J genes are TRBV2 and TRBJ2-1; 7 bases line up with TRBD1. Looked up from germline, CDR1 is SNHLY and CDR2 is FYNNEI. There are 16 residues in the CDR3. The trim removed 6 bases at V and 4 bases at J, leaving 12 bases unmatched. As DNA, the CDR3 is TGTGCCAGCAGAGGCCAATCCGGGACAGATTACAATGAGCAGTTCTTC. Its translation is CASRGQSGTDYNEQFF.

The CDR3 loop is CASRVLNTEAFF. The CDR3 DNA sequence: TGCGCCAGCCGGGTCTTGAACACTGAAGCTTTCTTT. This sequence joins TRBV5-1 and TRBJ1-1; D is uncertain. This CDR3 comprises 12 residues. Germline CDR1 SGHRS, CDR2 YFSETQ. Trimming shortened V by 7 bases and J by 0 bases, and 7 bases separated the two germline ends.

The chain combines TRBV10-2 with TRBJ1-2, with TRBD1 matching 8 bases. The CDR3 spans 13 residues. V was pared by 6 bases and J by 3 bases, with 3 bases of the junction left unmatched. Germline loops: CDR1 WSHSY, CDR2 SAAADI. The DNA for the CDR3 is TGCGCCAGCAGGGGACAGGCGGACTATGGCTACACCTTC. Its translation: CASRGQADYGYTF.

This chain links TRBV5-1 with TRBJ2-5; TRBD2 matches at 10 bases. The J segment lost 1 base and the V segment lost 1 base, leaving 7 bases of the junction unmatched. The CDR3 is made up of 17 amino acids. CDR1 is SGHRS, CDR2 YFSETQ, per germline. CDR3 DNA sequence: TGCGCCAGCAGCTTGTTGGGAGTAGCGGGGGGCCAAGAGACCCAGTACTTC. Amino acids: CASSLLGVAGGQETQYF.

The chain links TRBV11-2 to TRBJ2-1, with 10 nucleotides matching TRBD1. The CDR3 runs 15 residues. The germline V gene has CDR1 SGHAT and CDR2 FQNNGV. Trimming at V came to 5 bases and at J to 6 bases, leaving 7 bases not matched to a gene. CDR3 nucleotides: TGTGCCAGCAGCCTAACCGGGACAGGGGTCAATGAGCAGTTCTTC. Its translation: CASSLTGTGVNEQFF. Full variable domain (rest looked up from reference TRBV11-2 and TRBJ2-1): EAGVAQSPRYKIIEKRQSVAFWCNPISGHATLYWYQQILGQGPKLLIQFQNNGVVDDSQLPKDRFSAERLKGVDSTLKIQPAKLEDSAVYLCASSLTGTGVNEQFFGPGTRLTVL.

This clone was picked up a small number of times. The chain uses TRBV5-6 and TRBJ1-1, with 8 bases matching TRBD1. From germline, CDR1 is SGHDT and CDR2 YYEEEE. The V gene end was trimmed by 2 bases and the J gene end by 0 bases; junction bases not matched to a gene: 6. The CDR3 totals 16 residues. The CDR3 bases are TGTGCCAGCAGCTTCGGGACAGGACGTCTGAACACTGAAGCTTTCTTT. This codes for CASSFGTGRLNTEAFF.

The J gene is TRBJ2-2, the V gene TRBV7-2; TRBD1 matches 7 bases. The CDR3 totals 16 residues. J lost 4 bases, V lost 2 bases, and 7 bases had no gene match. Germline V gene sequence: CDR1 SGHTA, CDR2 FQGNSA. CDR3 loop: CASSLRRPGGTGELFF. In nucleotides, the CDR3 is TGTGCCAGCAGCTTAAGACGGCCAGGGGGCACCGGGGAGCTGTTTTTT.

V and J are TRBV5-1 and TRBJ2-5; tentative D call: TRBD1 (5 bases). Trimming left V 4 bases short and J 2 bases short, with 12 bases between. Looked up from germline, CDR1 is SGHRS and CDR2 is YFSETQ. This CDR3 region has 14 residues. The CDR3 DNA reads TGCGCCAGCAGCGAAAGGGGCCAGCAAGAGACCCAGTACTTC. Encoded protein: CASSERGQQETQYF.

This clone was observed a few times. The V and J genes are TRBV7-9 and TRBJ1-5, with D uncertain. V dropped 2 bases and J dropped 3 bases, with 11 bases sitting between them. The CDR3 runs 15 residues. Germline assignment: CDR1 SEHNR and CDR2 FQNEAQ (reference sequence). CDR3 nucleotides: TGTGCCAGCAGCTTAACCCGGGAGCCCAATCAGCCCCAGCATTTT. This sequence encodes CASSLTREPNQPQHF.

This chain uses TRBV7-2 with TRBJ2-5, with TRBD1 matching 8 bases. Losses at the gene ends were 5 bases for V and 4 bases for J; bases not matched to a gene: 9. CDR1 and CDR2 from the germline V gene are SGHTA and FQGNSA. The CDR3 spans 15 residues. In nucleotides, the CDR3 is TGTGCCAGCAGCCCGCCCGGACAGGGAGGAGAGACCCAGTACTTC. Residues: CASSPPGQGGETQYF. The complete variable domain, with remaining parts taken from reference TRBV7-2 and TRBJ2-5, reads GAGVSQSPSNKVTEKGKDVELRCDPISGHTALYWYRQSLGQGLEFLIYFQGNSAPDKSGLPSDRFSAERTGGSVSTLTIQRTQQEDSAVYLCASSPPGQGGETQYFGPGTRLLVL.

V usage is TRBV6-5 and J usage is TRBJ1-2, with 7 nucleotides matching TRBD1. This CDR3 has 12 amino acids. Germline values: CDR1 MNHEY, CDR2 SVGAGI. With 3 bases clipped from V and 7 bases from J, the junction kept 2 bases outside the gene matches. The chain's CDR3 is CASSYRQGGYTF. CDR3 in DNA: TGTGCCAGCAGTTATCGACAGGGTGGCTACACCTTC.

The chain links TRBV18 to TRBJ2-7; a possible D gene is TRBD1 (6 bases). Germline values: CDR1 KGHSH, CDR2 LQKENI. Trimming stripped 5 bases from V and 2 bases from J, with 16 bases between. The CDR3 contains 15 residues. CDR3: CASSASGDTTYEQYF. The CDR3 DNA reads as TGTGCCAGCTCAGCCTCAGGGGACACTACCTACGAGCAGTACTTC.

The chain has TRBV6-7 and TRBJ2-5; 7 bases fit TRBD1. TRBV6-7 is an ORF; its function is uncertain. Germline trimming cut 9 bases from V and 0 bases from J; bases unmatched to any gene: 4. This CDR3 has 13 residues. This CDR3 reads CARTTGDQETQYF. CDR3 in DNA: TGTGCCAGGACTACAGGGGACCAAGAGACCCAGTACTTC.

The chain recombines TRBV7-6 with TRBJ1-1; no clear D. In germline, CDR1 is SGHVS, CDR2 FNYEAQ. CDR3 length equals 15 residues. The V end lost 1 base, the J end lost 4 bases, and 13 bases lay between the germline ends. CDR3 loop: CASSLVPGLGTEAFF. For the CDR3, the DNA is TGTGCCAGCAGCTTAGTTCCGGGGTTGGGCACTGAAGCTTTCTTT.

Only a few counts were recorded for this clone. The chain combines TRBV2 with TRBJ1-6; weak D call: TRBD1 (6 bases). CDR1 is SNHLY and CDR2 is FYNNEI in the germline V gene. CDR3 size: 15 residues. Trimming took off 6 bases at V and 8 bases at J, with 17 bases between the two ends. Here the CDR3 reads CASSPRGQGDSPLHF. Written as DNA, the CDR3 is TGTGCCAGCAGCCCCCGGGGACAAGGGGATTCACCCCTCCACTTT.

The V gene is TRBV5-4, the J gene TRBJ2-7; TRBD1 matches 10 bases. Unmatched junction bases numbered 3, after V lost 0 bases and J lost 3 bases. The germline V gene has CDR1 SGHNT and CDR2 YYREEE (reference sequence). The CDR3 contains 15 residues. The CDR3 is CASSLGDRGDYEQYF. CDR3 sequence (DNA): TGTGCCAGCAGCTTGGGGGACAGGGGCGACTACGAGCAGTACTTC.

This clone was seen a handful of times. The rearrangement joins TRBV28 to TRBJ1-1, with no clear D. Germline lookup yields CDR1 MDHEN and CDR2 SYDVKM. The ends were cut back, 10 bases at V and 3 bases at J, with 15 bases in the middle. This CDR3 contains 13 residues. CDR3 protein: CAIRAQLDTEAFF. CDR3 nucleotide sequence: TGTGCCATCCGGGCCCAGCTGGACACTGAAGCTTTCTTT.

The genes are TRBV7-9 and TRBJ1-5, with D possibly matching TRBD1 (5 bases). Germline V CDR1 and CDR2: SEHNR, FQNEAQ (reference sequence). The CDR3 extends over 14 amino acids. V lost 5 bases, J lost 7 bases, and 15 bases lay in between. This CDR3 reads CASSPYTEGQPQHF. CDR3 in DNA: TGTGCCAGCAGCCCATATACGGAGGGGCAGCCCCAGCATTTT.

The CDR3 here is CASSTTGSIYGYTF. In DNA, the CDR3 is TGTGCCAGCAGCACCACAGGCTCTATATATGGCTACACCTTC. V and J are TRBV5-4 and TRBJ1-2; D is perhaps TRBD1 (5 bases). Germline values: CDR1 SGHNT, CDR2 YYREEE (reference sequence). This CDR3 spans 14 amino acids. Trimming left V 4 bases short and J 5 bases short, with 15 bases between.

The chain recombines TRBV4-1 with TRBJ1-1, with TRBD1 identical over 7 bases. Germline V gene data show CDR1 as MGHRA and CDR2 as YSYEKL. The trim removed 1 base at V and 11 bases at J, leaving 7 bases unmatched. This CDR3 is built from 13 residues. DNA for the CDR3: TGCGCCAGCAGCCAAGGGGACAGATATTCGGCTTTCTTT. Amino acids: CASSQGDRYSAFF.

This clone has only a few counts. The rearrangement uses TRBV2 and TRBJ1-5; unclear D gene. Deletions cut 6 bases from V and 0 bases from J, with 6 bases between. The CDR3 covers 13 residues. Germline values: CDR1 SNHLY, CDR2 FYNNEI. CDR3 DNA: TGTGCCAGCAGCCCTAATAGCAATCAGCCCCAGCATTTT. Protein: CASSPNSNQPQHF.

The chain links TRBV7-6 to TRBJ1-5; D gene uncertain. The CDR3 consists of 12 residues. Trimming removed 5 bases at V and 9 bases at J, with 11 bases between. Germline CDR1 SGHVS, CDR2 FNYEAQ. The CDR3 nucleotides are TGTGCCAGCAGCCTGACTCTCGGGCCCCAGCATTTT. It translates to CASSLTLGPQHF.

The CDR3 here is CASSASGQNNQPQHF. In DNA form, the CDR3 reads TGTGCCAGCAGCGCATCGGGACAGAACAATCAGCCCCAGCATTTT. The chain couples TRBV6-1 to TRBJ1-5; 7 bases are shared with TRBD1. The CDR3 totals 15 residues. Unmatched junction bases numbered 8, after V lost 6 bases and J lost 3 bases. Germline values: CDR1 MNHNS, CDR2 SASEGT.

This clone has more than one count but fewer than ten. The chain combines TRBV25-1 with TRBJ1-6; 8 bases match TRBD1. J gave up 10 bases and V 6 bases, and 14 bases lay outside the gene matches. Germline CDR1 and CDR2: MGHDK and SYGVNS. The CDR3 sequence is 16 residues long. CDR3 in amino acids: CASSPAGTGVGSPLHF. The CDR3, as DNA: TGTGCCAGCAGCCCCGCCGGGACAGGAGTAGGGTCACCCCTCCACTTT.

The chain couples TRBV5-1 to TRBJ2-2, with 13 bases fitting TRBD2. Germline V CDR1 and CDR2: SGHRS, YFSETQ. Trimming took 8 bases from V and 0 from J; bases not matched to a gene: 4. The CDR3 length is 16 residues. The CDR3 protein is CARGLAGDANTGELFF. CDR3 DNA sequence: TGCGCCAGAGGACTAGCGGGGGACGCGAACACCGGGGAGCTGTTTTTT.

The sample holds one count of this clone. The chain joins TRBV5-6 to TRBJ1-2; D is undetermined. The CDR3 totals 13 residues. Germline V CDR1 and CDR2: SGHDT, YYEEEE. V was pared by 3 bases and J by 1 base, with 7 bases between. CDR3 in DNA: TGTGCCAGCAGCTCCGGGAGTAACTATGGCTACACCTTC. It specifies CASSSGSNYGYTF. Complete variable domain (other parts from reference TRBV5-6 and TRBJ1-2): DAGVTQSPTHLIKTRGQQVTLRCSPKSGHDTVSWYQQALGQGPQFIFQYYEEEERQRGNFPDRFSGHQFPNYSSELNVNALLLGDSALYLCASSSGSNYGYTFGSGTRLTVV.